This TCR beta chain was documented in a study of cytomegalovirus exposure and HLA in healthy donors. Study-level points and caveats: The study had only CMV serostatus as immune exposure information.

CDR3 length equals 15 residues. The ends were cut back, 0 bases at V and 6 bases at J, with 9 bases in the middle. Germline lookup yields CDR1 SEHNR and CDR2 FQNEAQ (reference sequence). On this clone: As yet, its antigen is unknown.

PCR was performed using 60 Vbeta and 13 Jbeta primers. TCRdb keeps only in-frame clones here, not all; method: immunoSEQ multiplex PCR. Of approximately 55,000 clones listed, over 75% are singletons. This TCR was sampled from a boy aged 5-17 years in good health and CMV-seropositive. The sample comprised PBMCs. This chain connects TRBV7-9 to TRBJ1-6; D may be TRBD1 (5 bases). The CDR3, as DNA: TGTGCCAGCAGCTTAGCCGACAGCCCTAATTCACCCCTCCACTTT. Translating gives CASSLADSPNSPLHF.